This entry lists 18 T cell receptor beta chains sequenced from one sample in a study of CDR3 diversity in severe acne. TCRdb re-called the PCR reads with MiXCR, one entry per CDR3 protein. Of 79,000 or so distinct CDR3 sequences in the sample, 45% to 55% were seen once. The sequenced sample consisted of blood. Source of these receptors: a male donor with severe acne vulgaris.

This chain connects TRBV2 to TRBJ2-7; no firm D call. CDR3 size: 12 residues. Germline CDR1 and CDR2: SNHLY and FYNNEI. Trimming took off 7 bases at V and 0 bases at J, with 7 bases between the two ends. The CDR3 sequence: CASTRFSYEQYF. In nucleotides, the CDR3 is TGTGCCAGCACTCGATTCTCCTACGAGCAGTACTTC.

The table lists this clonotype with many counts. The chain recombines TRBV19 with TRBJ2-1, with D possibly TRBD1 on 6 matching bases. Germline CDR1 is LNHDA and CDR2 is SQIVND (reference sequence). The CDR3 runs to 14 residues. V lost 6 bases and J 0 bases, leaving 9 bases between the germline ends. CDR3 sequence: CASRDSFSYNEQFF. In DNA, the CDR3 is TGTGCCAGTAGGGACAGTTTCTCCTACAATGAGCAGTTCTTC.

Points on this clonotype: It is likely a read error, because the conserved phenylalanine at the end of the CDR3 is missing. Because the CDR3's place on the DNA is in doubt, the DNA is left out and the CDR3 is given as listed by TCRdb. The chain joins TRBV11-1 to TRBJ2-1. The germline gives CDR1 SGHAT, CDR2 FQDESV (reference sequence). The CDR3 sequence runs 14 residues, both termini included. This CDR3 is CASSLAEIYNEPLC.

The chain carries TRBV6-4 and TRBJ2-2; unclear D gene. The germline V gene encodes CDR1 MRHNA and CDR2 SNTAGT. V lost 0 bases to trimming and J lost 0 bases, with 5 bases between them. This CDR3 is 15 amino acids long. CDR3 sequence reads: CASSDSAANTGELFF. DNA of the CDR3: TGTGCCAGCAGTGACTCTGCGGCGAACACCGGGGAGCTGTTTTTT.

There are many counts of this clonotype. The rearrangement joins TRBV9 to TRBJ1-1; the D is unclear. Trimming pared 3 bases from V and 1 base from J, leaving 7 bases between. The CDR3 length is 13 residues. The V gene's germline CDR1 is SGDLS and CDR2 YYNGEE. For the CDR3, the DNA is TGTGCCAGCAGCGCCGGGAGGAACACTGAAGCTTTCTTT. As protein: CASSAGRNTEAFF.

The rearrangement links TRBV29-1 to TRBJ2-2; D ambiguous. The CDR3 has 14 residues. Per the germline V gene, CDR1 is SQVTM and CDR2 is ANQGSEA. V was cut by 2 bases and J by 5 bases, with 12 bases left in between. The DNA of the CDR3 is TGCAGCGTTGAATTGGGCTCGGTGACCGGGGAGCTGTTTTTT. It translates to CSVELGSVTGELFF.

A note on this clonotype: One base away lies a much larger clone, so this may be a sequencing read error. V and J are TRBV5-4 and TRBJ2-7; maybe TRBD1 (6 bases). Germline V lookup: CDR1 SGHNT, CDR2 YYREEE (reference sequence). The CDR3 loop spans 16 amino acids. Here the CDR3 reads CASSSPSDRPSYKQYF. The CDR3 bases are TGTGCCAGCAGCTCCCCTTCCGACAGGCCCTCCTACAAGCAGTACTTC.

This chain uses TRBV5-4 with TRBJ2-7; TRBD1 matches at 8 bases. This CDR3 region has 15 residues. V was clipped by 0 bases and J by 1 base; unmatched bases: 3. Germline V gives CDR1 SGHNT, CDR2 YYREEE (reference sequence). The CDR3 DNA is TGTGCCAGCAGCTTGGCCGGACAGGGTTCCTACGAGCAGTACTTC. Its protein product is CASSLAGQGSYEQYF.

The chain is built from TRBV25-1 and TRBJ2-5; tentatively, D is TRBD1 or TRBD2 (6 bases each). Between the trimmed V and J ends, which lost 6 bases and 4 bases, there was a span of 27 bases. CDR3 length: 18 residues. CDR1 is MGHDK and CDR2 is SYGVNS in the germline V gene. The chain's CDR3 is CASSPGAGSATGIETQYF. Written as DNA, the CDR3 is TGTGCCAGCAGCCCGGGGGCAGGGTCCGCCACCGGGATAGAGACCCAGTACTTC.

The chain has TRBV6-2 or TRBV6-3 and TRBJ2-2; no firm D call. The CDR3 spans 17 residues. Trimming stripped 5 bases from V and 0 bases from J, with 16 bases between. CDR1 is MNHEY, CDR2 SVGEGT, per germline. The CDR3 loop reads CASSESSWRTNTGELFF. CDR3 sequence (DNA): TGTGCCAGCAGTGAATCGAGTTGGCGTACGAACACCGGGGAGCTGTTTTTT.

The rearrangement links TRBV12-5 to TRBJ1-2; the D is unclear. This CDR3 is built from 15 residues. The germline CDR1 and CDR2 sequences are LGHNT and FRNRAP. Trimming left V 2 bases short and J 0 bases short, with 10 bases between. The DNA for the CDR3 is TGTGCTAGTGGTTTGATGGCGCTTGCTAACTATGGCTACACCTTC. This codes for CASGLMALANYGYTF.

This clonotype showed up many times. The chain recombines TRBV7-6 with TRBJ1-2; D is perhaps TRBD1 (5 bases). Trimming took 1 base from V and 1 from J, leaving 13 bases between them. The CDR3 sequence is 16 residues long. Looked up from germline, CDR1 is SGHVS and CDR2 is FNYEAQ. CDR3 coding DNA: TGTGCCAGCAGCTTAGTCTCGGGGCTCGATAACTATGGCTACACCTTC. Protein product: CASSLVSGLDNYGYTF.

This clonotype was found many times. This chain uses TRBV3-1 with TRBJ2-5, with TRBD2 matching over 10 bases. Germline assignment: CDR1 LGHDT and CDR2 YNNKEL (reference sequence). CDR3 size: 20 residues. With V trimmed by 1 base and J by 1 base, 15 bases remained unmatched. CDR3 loop: CASSQGLAGAGGYPQETQYF. DNA for the CDR3: TGTGCCAGCAGCCAAGGGCTAGCGGGAGCCGGGGGATACCCCCAAGAGACCCAGTACTTC.

As regards this clonotype: In this CDR3 the conserved last residue, phenylalanine or tryptophan, is missing, so a read error is likely. The J gene is TRBJ1-1, the V gene TRBV19; 7 bases agree with TRBD1. The ends lost 5 bases at V and 2 bases at J; junction bases unmatched: 5. Germline CDR1 and CDR2: LNHDA and SQIVND (reference sequence). The CDR3 loop spans 14 amino acids. The CDR3 sequence: CASSQRQGNTEAFL. CDR3 nucleotide sequence: TGTGCCAGTAGTCAGCGACAGGGAAACACTGAAGCTTTCCTT.

Comment on this clonotype: Lacking the conserved final phenylalanine or tryptophan, this CDR3 likely reflects a read error. The chain couples TRBV6-2 or TRBV6-3 to TRBJ2-7, with D possibly TRBD1 on 7 matching bases. This CDR3 is built from 14 residues. Germline V CDR1 and CDR2: MNHEY, SVGEGT. Between the trimmed V and J ends, which lost 5 bases and 6 bases, there was a span of 17 bases. The DNA for the CDR3 is TGTGCCAGCAGTGGCGGGGACAGACCCTGCGAGCAGTACCTC. Translating gives CASSGGDRPCEQYL.

V is TRBV2 and J is TRBJ2-3, with D uncertain. Looked up from germline, CDR1 is SNHLY and CDR2 is FYNNEI. CDR3 length: 16 amino acids. V lost 0 bases and J lost 0, with 10 bases in between. This chain's CDR3 is CASSEAGRGSTDTQYF. CDR3 DNA sequence: TGTGCCAGCAGTGAAGCTGGGCGCGGTAGCACAGATACGCAGTATTTT.

The chain carries TRBV6-6 and TRBJ2-7; 9 bases line up with TRBD2. This CDR3 is 15 amino acids long. With V trimmed by 5 bases and J by 0 bases, 5 bases remained unmatched. Germline CDR1 reads MNHNY; CDR2 reads SVGAGI (reference sequence). CDR3 nucleotides: TGTGCCAGCAGTCCTGTAGCGGGAGCCTCCTACGAGCAGTACTTC. Encoded protein: CASSPVAGASYEQYF.

This clonotype was detected many times. V gene TRBV5-1 combines with J gene TRBJ2-3, with D possibly TRBD2 on 6 matching bases. CDR1 SGHRS and CDR2 YFSETQ come from the germline V gene. With 1 base removed from V and 4 bases from J, the gap between germline ends came to 13 bases. The CDR3 has 15 amino acids. In nucleotides, the CDR3 is TGCGCCAGCAGCTTGTCTTCGTCGGGGGCAGATACGCAGTATTTT. Its translation is CASSLSSSGADTQYF.